This T cell receptor beta chain was captured in a study of shared clonotypes between healthy human individuals (dated by TCRdb to the early 2020s). Looking at the study overall: A couple of women and three men aged 18 to 49 years were included in the cohort. Per donor, three plates each were used for CD4 naive and CD4 memory, two for CD8 naive, and one for CD8 memory. To estimate repertoire size and how much clonotypes are shared between individuals, the study performed deep sequencing of blood TCR repertoires from about 5 healthy adults. Libraries were prepared and TCR repertoires were sequenced by different laboratories using diverse techniques, in order to increase sequencing depth and limit assay-specific biases. Leukapheresis yielded between about 0.85 and 9 billion PBMCs per donor. Study-wide conclusions, independent of this receptor: Rarefaction of sorted-subset datasets indicated incomplete sequencing despite the large sequencing depth. Sampling was restricted to blood, and TCR repertoires in tissues likely differ from the TCR repertoires found in blood. Clonotypes shared by all four sorted-subset donors showed higher generation probabilities than non-shared clonotypes. Because the study included only a small number of donors, the genetic and exposure-history diversity represented was limited. Pairwise subsampling led to the expectation that sequencing depth would affect the degree of clonotype sharing among donors. When a handful of donors were compared, the shared fraction of clonotypes was around 5% for naive CD4, more than 3% for naive CD8, about 2.5% for memory CD4, and roughly 0.43% for memory CD8. Estimated clonotype richness was generally larger for naive than for memory subsets.

The donors were healthy, HIV-negative adults with no recently reported acute infections or vaccinations. Every donor was a Caucasian adult residing in Nashville, Tennessee, USA. CD4+ T cells were enriched by magnetic negative selection; naive cells were then positively selected on CD45RA, and the negative fraction formed the memory subset. After blood collection by leukapheresis, PBMCs were isolated using Ficoll-Histopaque density gradient centrifugation and then cryopreserved in the vapor phase of liquid nitrogen. Purity and quantity of every magnetically sorted T cell population were checked by analytical flow cytometry. From each sorted fraction, genomic DNA was isolated and quantified by UV absorbance on a Nanodrop 2000c. From a lookup of the germline V gene (reference sequence), CDR1 and CDR2 are MNHNY and SVGAGI. Including cysteine and phenylalanine, the CDR3 has 13 amino acids. The sequence is cut down to CDR3 DNA, 39 bases in frame from base 1. V is cut back by 8 bases and J by 2 bases, with 4 bases in the junction unmatched.

On this clone: No antigen is known for it. Qualities for individual bases were not recorded, and no much larger clone is one base off.

TCR CDR3 regions were amplified from genomic DNA by multiplex PCR using the deep immunoSEQ assay. Extracted genomic DNA from each cell subset was spread evenly across all wells of several immunoSEQ 96-well plates, with each plate serving as a replicate. For sorted subsets, around 200 ng genomic DNA, equal to about 30,000 T cell genomes, was loaded into each replicate PCR. The purified libraries were quantified using a Qubit 3.0 fluorometer, sized with a Bioanalyzer 2100, and then quantified again using the KAPA Library Quantification kit. Every immunoSEQ 96-well plate was sequenced on a separate single-read 150-cycle Illumina NextSeq 550 flow cell. In the original analysis: Because only junctional sequences without quality scores were contained in the immunoSEQ output, filtering matching that applied to full-length reads could not be performed. To assign V/J genes and CDR3, sequences were annotated using PyIR, a Python wrapper for IgBLAST v1.9, with IMGT germline references. Reads were removed for weak V/J assignments (E-value above 1e-6), missing CDR3, stop codons, out-of-frame junctions, or ambiguous translated residues. V3J clonotypes were defined as sequences sharing the same inferred V gene, J gene, and CDR3 amino acid sequence. To compute the percentage overlap between repertoires, the number of shared unique clonotypes was divided by the size of the smaller repertoire. Richness of each repertoire was evaluated using RTK rarefaction, the Chao1 estimator, and Recon v2.1 estimates of unobserved clonotypes. Generation probabilities for all TCRbeta clonotypes obtained by the gDNA method from a handful of donors were computed using OLGA. TCRdb stores this immuneACCESS table with in-frame sequences only. Part of the clones is absent; in the studies checked, under half of the shortfall reflects unresolved V genes, and no reason is known for the rest. Clone size and the V and J calls come from that table; the DNA yielded D and trimming. For this sample there are around 2.3 million clones; 90% to 97% appear just once. The ten largest clones represent roughly 0.13% of the sample.

Sequences were obtained from naive CD4+ T cells sorted from blood. The sample's cell subset or site label, in plain terms: CD45RA+ positively selected. The TCR was taken from a man in his late teens or twenties in good health. The chain links TRBV6-6 with TRBJ2-3; TRBD1 fits 7 bases in the junction. The DNA sequence follows: TGTGCCAGCCTTGACAGGGTCACAGATACGCAGTATTTT. The encoded protein is CASLDRVTDTQYF.